This TCR beta chain stems from a study of monozygotic twins with inflammatory bowel disease. Regarding the study as a whole: It was in IBD patients that TCRbeta diversity (inverse Simpson) was lower than in healthy co-twins.

CDR1 LNHDA and CDR2 SQIVND come from the germline V gene (reference sequence). The CDR3 totals 14 residues. Two nested PCRs, about 15 and 9 cycles, amplified TCRalpha and TCRbeta cDNA. TCRdb reprocessed the 5' RACE reads, with one entry per CDR3 protein and no DNA. This listing includes around 210,000 distinct CDR3 sequences. For this clonotype: As yet, its antigen is unknown.

The specimen was blood. This clonotype was sampled from a human donor with ulcerative colitis or Crohn's disease, or a healthy co-twin of an affected twin (not recorded which). V gene TRBV19 combines with J gene TRBJ2-7; with no DNA, the TCRdb D assignment of TRBD1 cannot be verified. The CDR3 region is CASSISGYPHEQYF.